The 27 T cell receptor beta chains below come from one sample, sequenced in a study of T cell responses to AZD1222 COVID-19 vaccine. Data came from immunoSEQ multiplex PCR; TCRdb stores just in-frame clones and leaves some out. The sample shows roughly 140,000 clones, 88% of them seen only once. This sample comprised peripheral blood, obtained on day 0 of AZD1222 vaccination. These receptors came from an adult in good health.

The chain joins TRBV6-5 to TRBJ2-7; D gene uncertain. The CDR3 sequence is 16 residues long. Germline V gene sequence: CDR1 MNHEY, CDR2 SVGAGI. V lost 0 bases and J lost 1, with 13 bases in between. CDR3 sequence: CASSYSTQTASYEQYF. CDR3 bases: TGTGCCAGCAGTTACTCCACCCAAACAGCGTCCTACGAGCAGTACTTC.

This chain joins TRBV5-1 and TRBJ2-2, with 8 bases lining up with TRBD2. This CDR3 has 15 residues. J was trimmed by 4 bases and V by 5 bases; bases with no gene match: 7. In germline, CDR1 is SGHRS, CDR2 YFSETQ. The CDR3 region is CASRRAGDRTGELFF. In nucleotides, the CDR3 is TGCGCCAGCAGGAGAGCGGGGGACCGCACCGGGGAGCTGTTTTTT.

This chain connects TRBV18 to TRBJ2-2; no reliable D call. This CDR3 comprises 16 residues. Germline CDR1 is KGHSH and CDR2 is LQKENI. V lost 3 bases and J 6 bases, leaving 17 bases between the germline ends. The CDR3 reads CASSPLSVSSAGELFF. The DNA of the CDR3 is TGTGCCAGCTCACCCCTATCCGTGAGCTCGGCCGGGGAGCTGTTTTTT.

The gene calls are TRBV6-2 or TRBV6-3 and TRBJ2-7; 8 bases fit TRBD2. Trimming removed 2 bases from V and 5 bases from J; junction bases left unmatched: 5. The length of the CDR3 is 14 residues. Germline V CDR1 and CDR2: MNHEY, SVGEGT. The CDR3, as DNA: TGTGCCAGCAGTTACACCGGGGGGGCCCACGAGCAGTACTTC. Its translation is CASSYTGGAHEQYF.

The chain is built from TRBV7-2 and TRBJ2-1, with TRBD2 identical over 7 bases. With V trimmed by 0 bases and J by 6 bases, 11 bases remained unmatched. Germline CDR1 and CDR2: SGHTA and FQGNSA. This CDR3 has 17 residues. As DNA, the CDR3 is TGTGCCAGCAGCTTAGCCCGATCGGGACTAACCATCAATGAGCAGTTCTTC. Amino acids: CASSLARSGLTINEQFF.

V usage is TRBV6-6 and J usage is TRBJ1-2, with 8 positions matching TRBD1. J was trimmed by 5 bases and V by 4 bases; bases with no gene match: 3. The CDR3 is 13 residues long. CDR1 is MNHNY, CDR2 SVGAGI, per germline (reference sequence). In DNA, the CDR3 is TGTGCCAGCAGTTTTCAGGGGGCGTATGGCTACACCTTC. It is translated as CASSFQGAYGYTF.

This clone was recorded once. The chain couples TRBV28 to TRBJ1-2; weak D call: TRBD1 (5 bases). Trimming pared 2 bases from V and 7 bases from J, leaving 11 bases between. CDR1 MDHEN and CDR2 SYDVKM come from the germline V gene. The length of the CDR3 is 13 residues. The CDR3 is CASSLPRDFGYTF. For the CDR3, the DNA is TGTGCCAGCAGTTTACCAAGGGACTTTGGCTACACCTTC.

The CDR3 loop is CASSLHSGANVLTF. CDR3 nucleotide sequence: TGTGCCAGCAGCCTGCACTCTGGGGCCAACGTCCTGACTTTC. This chain joins TRBV11-3 and TRBJ2-6; D gene ambiguous. CDR3 length: 14 amino acids. Germline values: CDR1 SGHNT, CDR2 YENEEA. V shed 5 bases and J shed 0 bases, with 5 bases lying between them.

V is TRBV28 and J is TRBJ2-3, with D maybe TRBD2 (5 bases). CDR3 length equals 19 residues. Germline V gene sequence: CDR1 MDHEN, CDR2 SYDVKM. Trimming took off 6 bases at V and 1 base at J, with 26 bases between the two ends. CDR3 sequence reads: CASSLPSYLGSTRTDTQYF. CDR3 DNA: TGTGCCAGCAGCCTGCCTAGCTATCTAGGTTCCACTCGCACAGATACGCAGTATTTT.

The V call is TRBV7-2, the J call TRBJ2-7, with D perhaps matching TRBD1 (5 bases). V was cut by 3 bases and J by 0 bases, with 18 bases left in between. The CDR3 length is 17 residues. Germline values: CDR1 SGHTA, CDR2 FQGNSA. CDR3 nucleotides: TGTGCCAGCAGCTTTAGCAGTCTACAGGTCCCCTCCTACGAGCAGTACTTC. It codes for CASSFSSLQVPSYEQYF.

J is TRBJ2-3 and V is TRBV3-1 (or the pseudogene TRBV3-2); TRBD2 aligns across 9 bases. Germline assignment: CDR1 LGHDT and CDR2 YNNKEL (reference sequence). CDR3 length: 15 residues. J lost 4 bases, V lost 2 bases, and 4 bases had no gene match. CDR3 nucleotides: TGTGCCAGCAGCCAAAATGCGGGGGGGGCAGATACGCAGTATTTT. Translated, it gives CASSQNAGGADTQYF.

The chain combines TRBV18 with TRBJ1-6, with 10 bases lining up with TRBD1. Germline CDR1 is KGHSH and CDR2 is LQKENI. This CDR3 comprises 15 residues. J lost 13 bases, V lost 4 bases, and 10 bases had no gene match. In DNA, the CDR3 is TGTGCCAGCTCACTTTCCGGGACAGGGGTGGGCCCCCTCCACTTT. Residues: CASSLSGTGVGPLHF.

V is TRBV30 and J is TRBJ1-2; D ambiguous. Trimming pared 3 bases from V and 4 bases from J, leaving 12 bases between. This CDR3 is 13 amino acids long. Germline CDR1 reads GTSNPN; CDR2 reads SVGIG (reference sequence). The CDR3 DNA is TGTGCCTGGAGCCCCGGGGATGGCTATGGCTACACCTTC. Translating it yields CAWSPGDGYGYTF.

The chain carries TRBV5-1 and TRBJ2-6, with a weak D call TRBD1 (6 bases). Trimming shortened V by 0 bases and J by 4 bases, and 8 bases separated the two germline ends. This CDR3 spans 15 amino acids. CDR1 SGHRS and CDR2 YFSETQ come from the germline V gene. The chain's CDR3 is CASSLAGAGANVLTF. The CDR3 region has the DNA TGCGCCAGCAGCTTGGCAGGGGCAGGGGCCAACGTCCTGACTTTC.

The rearrangement links TRBV5-4 to TRBJ1-1; no reliable D call. Germline V gives CDR1 SGHNT, CDR2 YYREEE (reference sequence). The CDR3 extends over 13 amino acids. The V end was cut by 3 bases, the J end by 5 bases, with 11 bases between. The CDR3 DNA sequence: TGTGCCAGCAGCTCCCCCCCGTGGACTGAAGCTTTCTTT. Amino acids: CASSSPPWTEAFF.

This chain uses TRBV7-3 with TRBJ1-1; no definite D call. Trimming pared 6 bases from V and 7 bases from J, leaving 21 bases between. Germline assignment: CDR1 SGHTA and CDR2 FQGTGA. The CDR3 covers 15 residues. Written as DNA, the CDR3 is TGTGCCAGCAGTCCCCGCACCCAACTGGACGGTGAAGCTTTCTTT. This sequence encodes CASSPRTQLDGEAFF.

The gene calls are TRBV4-1 and TRBJ2-1; the match to TRBD2 covers 11 bases. With 3 bases clipped from V and 7 bases from J, the junction kept 11 bases outside the gene matches. The CDR3 is 17 amino acids. Germline V gene sequence: CDR1 MGHRA, CDR2 YSYEKL. CDR3: CASSQGLSGGAGNEQFF. CDR3 in DNA: TGCGCCAGCAGCCAGGGGCTTAGCGGGGGGGCCGGTAATGAGCAGTTCTTC.

The chain recombines TRBV5-1 with TRBJ2-3, with D perhaps matching TRBD1 (5 bases). CDR3 length equals 14 residues. Germline V CDR1 and CDR2: SGHRS, YFSETQ. The V end lost 5 bases, the J end lost 2 bases, and 12 bases lay between the germline ends. The CDR3 loop reads CASSSRGFTDTQYF. The CDR3 DNA reads TGCGCCAGCAGTTCTAGGGGATTCACAGATACGCAGTATTTT.

The rearrangement uses TRBV7-2 and TRBJ1-3; D unresolved. The CDR3 totals 13 residues. V was shortened by 4 bases and J by 10 bases, with 14 bases between the two germline ends. CDR1 SGHTA and CDR2 FQGNSA come from the germline V gene. CDR3 in amino acids: CASSSQWGGTIYF. In DNA form, the CDR3 reads TGTGCCAGCAGCTCGCAGTGGGGAGGGACCATATATTTT.

CDR3 coding DNA: TGTGCCACCAGTGATCCTCATCTCCTTGAAGCTTTCTTT. Encoded protein: CATSDPHLLEAFF. The chain joins TRBV24-1 to TRBJ1-1; D unclear. Per germline, CDR1 KGHDR and CDR2 SFDVKD. V lost 3 bases, J lost 7 bases, and 11 bases lay in between. CDR3 length equals 13 residues.

In its sample, this clone was seen once. The rearrangement joins TRBV6-5 to TRBJ2-1; D is perhaps TRBD1 (6 bases). V lost 5 bases and J lost 5, with 16 bases in between. The CDR3 is 15 amino acids. The germline gives CDR1 MNHEY, CDR2 SVGAGI. The CDR3 coding sequence is TGTGCCAGCAGTCCACAGGGAAGGCGACACAATGAGCAGTTCTTC. Protein: CASSPQGRRHNEQFF.

This clone was counted once. The J gene is TRBJ1-2, the V gene TRBV6-6, with unresolved D. V dropped 7 bases and J dropped 5 bases, with 17 bases sitting between them. Germline V gene lookup returns CDR1 MNHNY and CDR2 SVGAGI (reference sequence). CDR3 length: 14 residues. The CDR3 protein is CASTNQAGWYGYTF. In nucleotides, the CDR3 is TGTGCCAGCACAAACCAGGCGGGGTGGTATGGCTACACCTTC.

This sequence joins TRBV5-4 and TRBJ2-7, with D hard to call. Per germline, CDR1 SGHNT and CDR2 YYREEE (reference sequence). The CDR3 is 13 amino acids. Trimming shortened V by 4 bases and J by 3 bases, and 11 bases separated the two germline ends. CDR3 in amino acids: CASSPDDGYEQYF. CDR3 coding DNA: TGTGCCAGCAGCCCGGATGACGGCTACGAGCAGTACTTC.

V usage is TRBV5-1 and J usage is TRBJ2-2, with 7 positions matching TRBD1. In germline, CDR1 is SGHRS, CDR2 YFSETQ. Trimming removed 4 bases from V and 0 bases from J; junction bases left unmatched: 0. The CDR3 spans 14 residues. The CDR3 bases are TGCGCCAGCAGCGGGACAGCGAACACCGGGGAGCTGTTTTTT. The encoded protein is CASSGTANTGELFF.

This clone was picked up one time. The chain uses TRBV25-1 and TRBJ2-7, with TRBD2 matching over 8 bases. This CDR3 contains 15 residues. Germline loops: CDR1 MGHDK, CDR2 SYGVNS. With 3 bases clipped from V and 2 bases from J, the junction kept 6 bases outside the gene matches. The CDR3 spells CASSDNGGAPYEQYF. As DNA, the CDR3 is TGTGCCAGCAGTGATAACGGGGGGGCCCCCTACGAGCAGTACTTC.

The V call is TRBV6-4, the J call TRBJ2-7; D could derive from TRBD1 or TRBD2 (5 bases each). Trimming shortened V by 10 bases and J by 2 bases, and 24 bases separated the two germline ends. The CDR3 is 16 amino acids. Germline CDR1 is MRHNA and CDR2 is SNTAGT. CDR3 sequence: CATLLGPGPETYEQYF. Written as DNA, the CDR3 is TGTGCCACCCTATTAGGTCCGGGACCCGAAACCTACGAGCAGTACTTC.

The rearrangement links TRBV20-1 to TRBJ1-2; the D is unclear. The CDR3 sequence is 9 residues long. Germline CDR1 reads DFQATT; CDR2 reads SNEGSKA (reference sequence). Here the CDR3 reads CRMSPGYTF. CDR3 DNA sequence: TGCAGGATGAGCCCCGGCTACACCTTC.